Sequencing of this T cell receptor beta chain was carried out in a study of blood T cell repertoires in COVID-19. The repertoire was sequenced with immunoSEQ multiplex PCR; TCRdb's copy has only in-frame clones and lacks some. The sample holds 160,000 or so clones, about 80% seen once. This TCR came from an elderly woman with acute or convalescent COVID-19. The sample was peripheral blood.

The CDR3 here is CASSTPRGGTEAFF. CDR3 DNA: TGTGCCAGCAGTACCCCGAGGGGGGGCACTGAAGCTTTCTTT. This sequence joins TRBV6-5 and TRBJ1-1, with TRBD1 as a possible D gene (6 bases). The CDR3 sequence is 14 residues long. Germline CDR1 reads MNHEY; CDR2 reads SVGAGI. V shed 5 bases and J shed 4 bases, with 14 bases lying between them.